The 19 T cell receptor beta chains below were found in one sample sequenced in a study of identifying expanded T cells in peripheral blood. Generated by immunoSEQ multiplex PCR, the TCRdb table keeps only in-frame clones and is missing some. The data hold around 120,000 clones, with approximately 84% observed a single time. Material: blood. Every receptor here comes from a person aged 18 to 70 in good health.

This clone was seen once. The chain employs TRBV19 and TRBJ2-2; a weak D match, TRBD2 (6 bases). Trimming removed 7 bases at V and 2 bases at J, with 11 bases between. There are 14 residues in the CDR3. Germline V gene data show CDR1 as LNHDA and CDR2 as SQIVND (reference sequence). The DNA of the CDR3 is TGTGCCAGTACCCGGGGAGGAAACACCGGGGAGCTGTTTTTT. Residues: CASTRGGNTGELFF. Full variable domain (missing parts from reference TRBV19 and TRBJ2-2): DGGITQSPKYLFRKEGQNVTLSCEQNLNHDAMYWYRQDPGQGLRLIYYSQIVNDFQKGDIAEGYSVSREKKESFPLTVTSAQKNPTAFYLCASTRGGNTGELFFGEGSRLTVL.

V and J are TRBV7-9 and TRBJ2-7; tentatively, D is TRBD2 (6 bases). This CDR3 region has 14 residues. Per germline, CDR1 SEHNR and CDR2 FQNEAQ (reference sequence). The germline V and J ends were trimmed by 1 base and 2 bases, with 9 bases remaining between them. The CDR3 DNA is TGTGCCAGCAGCTTAGGGAGGGGTCCCTACGAGCAGTACTTC. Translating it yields CASSLGRGPYEQYF.

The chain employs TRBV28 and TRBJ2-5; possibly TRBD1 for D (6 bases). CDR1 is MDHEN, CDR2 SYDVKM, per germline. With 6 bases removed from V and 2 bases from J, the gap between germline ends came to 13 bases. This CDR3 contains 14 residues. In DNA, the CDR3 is TGTGCCAGCAGCCAGGGGACCCCTCAAGAGACCCAGTACTTC. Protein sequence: CASSQGTPQETQYF.

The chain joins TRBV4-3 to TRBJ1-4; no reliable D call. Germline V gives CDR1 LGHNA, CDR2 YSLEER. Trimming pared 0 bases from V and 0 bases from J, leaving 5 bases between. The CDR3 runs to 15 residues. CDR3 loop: CASSQEGATNEKLFF. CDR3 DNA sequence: TGCGCCAGCAGCCAAGAAGGTGCAACTAATGAAAAACTGTTTTTT.

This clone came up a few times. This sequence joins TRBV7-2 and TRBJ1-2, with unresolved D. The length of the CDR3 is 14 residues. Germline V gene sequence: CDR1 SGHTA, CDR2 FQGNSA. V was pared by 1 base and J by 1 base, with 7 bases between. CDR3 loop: CASSLGILNYGYTF. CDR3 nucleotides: TGTGCCAGCAGCTTAGGAATCCTTAACTATGGCTACACCTTC.

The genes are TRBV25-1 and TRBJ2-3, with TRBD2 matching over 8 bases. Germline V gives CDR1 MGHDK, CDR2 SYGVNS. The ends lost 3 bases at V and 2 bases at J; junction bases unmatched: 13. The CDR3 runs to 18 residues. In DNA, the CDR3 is TGTGCCAGCAGTGACATGGTAGCGGGGTCGTCCAACACAGATACGCAGTATTTT. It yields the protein CASSDMVAGSSNTDTQYF. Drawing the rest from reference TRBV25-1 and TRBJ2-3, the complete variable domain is EADIYQTPRYLVIGTGKKITLECSQTMGHDKMYWYQQDPGMELHLIHYSYGVNSTEKGDLSSESTVSRIRTEHFPLTLESARPSHTSQYLCASSDMVAGSSNTDTQYFGPGTRLTVL.

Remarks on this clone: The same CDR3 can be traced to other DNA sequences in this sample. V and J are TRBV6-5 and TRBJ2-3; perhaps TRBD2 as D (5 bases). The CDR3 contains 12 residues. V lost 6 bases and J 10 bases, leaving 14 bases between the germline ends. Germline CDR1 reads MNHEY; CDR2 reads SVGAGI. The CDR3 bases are TGTGCCAGCAGCCGCACTAGTCAGGCGCAGTATTTT. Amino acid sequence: CASSRTSQAQYF.

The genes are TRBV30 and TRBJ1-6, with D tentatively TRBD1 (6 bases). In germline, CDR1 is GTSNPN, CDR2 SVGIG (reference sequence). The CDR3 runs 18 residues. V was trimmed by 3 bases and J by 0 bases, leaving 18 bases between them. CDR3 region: CAWRVRGGPYSYNSPLHF. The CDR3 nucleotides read TGTGCCTGGAGAGTCAGGGGTGGACCCTACTCCTATAATTCACCCCTCCACTTT.

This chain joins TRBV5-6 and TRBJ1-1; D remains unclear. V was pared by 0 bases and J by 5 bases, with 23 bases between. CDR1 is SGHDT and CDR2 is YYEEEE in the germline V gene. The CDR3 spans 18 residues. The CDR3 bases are TGTGCCAGCAGCTTGGAATCGGGGTCGGGCCCGACGGAGACTGAAGCTTTCTTT. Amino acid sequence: CASSLESGSGPTETEAFF.

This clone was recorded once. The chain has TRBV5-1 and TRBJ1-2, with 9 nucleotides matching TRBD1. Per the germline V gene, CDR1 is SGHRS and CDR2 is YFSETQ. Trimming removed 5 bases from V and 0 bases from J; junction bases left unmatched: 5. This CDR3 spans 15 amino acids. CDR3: CASRRDRAPNYGYTF. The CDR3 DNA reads TGCGCCAGCAGGAGGGACAGGGCCCCTAACTATGGCTACACCTTC.

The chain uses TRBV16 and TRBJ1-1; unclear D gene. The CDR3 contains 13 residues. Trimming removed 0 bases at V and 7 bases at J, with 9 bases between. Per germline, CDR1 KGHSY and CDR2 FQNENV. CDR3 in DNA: TGTGCCAGCAGCCAATCGGGCGCGGTTGAAGCTTTCTTT. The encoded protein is CASSQSGAVEAFF.

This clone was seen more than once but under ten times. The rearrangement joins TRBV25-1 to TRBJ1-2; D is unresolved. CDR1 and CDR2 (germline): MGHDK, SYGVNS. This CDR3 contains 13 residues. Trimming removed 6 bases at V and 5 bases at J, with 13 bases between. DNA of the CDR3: TGTGCCAGCAGCCAGATGGGATCATATGGCTACACCTTC. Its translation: CASSQMGSYGYTF.

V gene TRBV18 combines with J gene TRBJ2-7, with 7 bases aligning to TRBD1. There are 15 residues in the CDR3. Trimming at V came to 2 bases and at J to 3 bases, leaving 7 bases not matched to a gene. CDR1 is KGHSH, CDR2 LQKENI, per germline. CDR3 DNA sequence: TGTGCCAGCTCACCAGTGAGGGCAGGGGGCTACGAGCAGTACTTC. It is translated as CASSPVRAGGYEQYF.

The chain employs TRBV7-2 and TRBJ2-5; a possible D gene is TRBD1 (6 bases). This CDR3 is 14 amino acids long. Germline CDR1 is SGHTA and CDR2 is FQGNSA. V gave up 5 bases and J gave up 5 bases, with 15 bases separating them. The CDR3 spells CASSKSRGWETQYF. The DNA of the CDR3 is TGTGCCAGCAGCAAAAGTAGGGGGTGGGAGACCCAGTACTTC. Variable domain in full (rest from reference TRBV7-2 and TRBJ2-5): GAGVSQSPSNKVTEKGKDVELRCDPISGHTALYWYRQSLGQGLEFLIYFQGNSAPDKSGLPSDRFSAERTGGSVSTLTIQRTQQEDSAVYLCASSKSRGWETQYFGPGTRLLVL.

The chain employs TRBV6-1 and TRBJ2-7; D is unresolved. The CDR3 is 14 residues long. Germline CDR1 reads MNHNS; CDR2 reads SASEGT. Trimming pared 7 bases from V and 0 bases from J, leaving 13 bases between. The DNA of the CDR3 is TGTGCCAGCATGGGCAGGATGAGCTCCTACGAGCAGTACTTC. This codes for CASMGRMSSYEQYF.

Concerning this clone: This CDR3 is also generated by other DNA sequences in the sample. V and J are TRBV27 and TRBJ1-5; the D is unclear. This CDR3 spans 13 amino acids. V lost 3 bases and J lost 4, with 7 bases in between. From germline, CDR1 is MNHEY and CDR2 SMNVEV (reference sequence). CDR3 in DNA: TGTGCCAGCAGTTTGGGCTTTAATCAGCCCCAGCATTTT. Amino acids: CASSLGFNQPQHF.

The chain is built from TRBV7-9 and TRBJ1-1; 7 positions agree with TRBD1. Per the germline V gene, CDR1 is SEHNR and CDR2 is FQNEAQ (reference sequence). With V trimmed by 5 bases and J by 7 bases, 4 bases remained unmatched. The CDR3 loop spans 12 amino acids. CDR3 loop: CASSPGGDEAFF. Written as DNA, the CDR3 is TGTGCCAGCAGCCCAGGGGGGGATGAAGCTTTCTTT. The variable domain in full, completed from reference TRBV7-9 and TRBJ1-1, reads DTGVSQNPRHKITKRGQNVTFRCDPISEHNRLYWYRQTLGQGPEFLTYFQNEAQLEKSRLLSDRFSAERPKGSFSTLEIQRTEQGDSAMYLCASSPGGDEAFFGQGTRLTVV.

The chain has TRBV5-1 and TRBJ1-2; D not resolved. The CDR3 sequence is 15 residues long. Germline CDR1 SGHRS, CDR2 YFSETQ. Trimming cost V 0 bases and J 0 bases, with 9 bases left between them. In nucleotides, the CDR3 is TGCGCCAGCAGCTTGGGCCGAACCACTAACTATGGCTACACCTTC. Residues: CASSLGRTTNYGYTF.

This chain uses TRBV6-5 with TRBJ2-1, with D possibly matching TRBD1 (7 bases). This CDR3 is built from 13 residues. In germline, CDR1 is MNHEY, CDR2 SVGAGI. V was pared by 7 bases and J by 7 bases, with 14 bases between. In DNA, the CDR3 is TGTGCCAGCAAGCAGGGGGGAAGGAATGAGCAGTTCTTC. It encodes CASKQGGRNEQFF.